Presented here are 19 T cell receptor beta chains from one specimen sequenced in a study of T cells in Graves' hyperthyroidism and ophthalmopathy. There were TCR beta CDR3 regions amplified from RNA transcripts. HTBI primers were the set used in a first-round RT-PCR of the TCR CDR3. TCRdb reanalysed the multiplex PCR reads using MiXCR and keeps one entry per CDR3 protein. The data hold about 350,000 distinct CDR3 sequences, with roughly 15% observed a single time. Sequenced material: blood. Receptors were obtained from an older woman with Graves' ophthalmopathy.

This clonotype has ten or more counts. The chain recombines TRBV3-1 with TRBJ2-3, with D unresolved. V was shortened by 1 base and J by 5 bases, with 7 bases between the two germline ends. This CDR3 is 13 amino acids long. CDR1 and CDR2 (germline): LGHDT, YNNKEL (reference sequence). CDR3 residues: CASSQARGDTQYF. CDR3 bases: TGTGCCAGCAGCCAAGCCCGCGGAGATACGCAGTATTTT.

The genes are TRBV25-1 and TRBJ2-1, with TRBD1 as a possible D gene (5 bases). V lost 3 bases to trimming and J lost 7 bases, with 19 bases between them. Germline V gene data show CDR1 as MGHDK and CDR2 as SYGVNS. The CDR3 has 16 residues. In nucleotides, the CDR3 is TGTGCCAGCAGTGAGACCACCGGCGACAGACGGAATGAGCAGTTCTTC. This translates into CASSETTGDRRNEQFF. The full variable domain, with the rest looked up from reference TRBV25-1 and TRBJ2-1, is EADIYQTPRYLVIGTGKKITLECSQTMGHDKMYWYQQDPGMELHLIHYSYGVNSTEKGDLSSESTVSRIRTEHFPLTLESARPSHTSQYLCASSETTGDRRNEQFFGPGTRLTVL.

A few counts support this clonotype. The chain is built from TRBV4-1 and TRBJ1-1; TRBD1 agrees at 9 bases. With 1 base clipped from V and 5 bases from J, the junction kept 5 bases outside the gene matches. This CDR3 is built from 15 residues. Germline V gene sequence: CDR1 MGHRA, CDR2 YSYEKL. This chain's CDR3 is CASSQVGTGKTEAFF. The CDR3 DNA follows: TGCGCCAGCAGCCAAGTTGGGACAGGGAAAACTGAAGCTTTCTTT.

This clonotype was counted a few times. V gene TRBV12-3 or TRBV12-4 combines with J gene TRBJ2-5; D uncertain. The CDR3 is 14 residues long. Trimming took 2 bases from V and 6 from J, leaving 13 bases between them. Here the CDR3 DNA reads TGTGCCAGCAGTTTATCCACAGCCGAGAAGACCCAGTACTTC. Amino acids: CASSLSTAEKTQYF.

Points on this clonotype: This may be a read error, as it is one base from a much larger clone. The chain combines TRBV6-1 with TRBJ2-3; D is perhaps TRBD2 (7 bases). This CDR3 comprises 12 residues. CDR1 and CDR2 from the germline V gene are MNHNS and SASEGT. CDR3 in amino acids: CAGSRGGGTQYF. The CDR3 DNA sequence: TGTGCCGGCAGCAGAGGGGGGGGGACGCAGTATTTT.

This clonotype occurred many times. V is TRBV20-1 and J is TRBJ1-2, with D possibly matching TRBD1 (5 bases). Trimming took off 0 bases at V and 8 bases at J, with 10 bases between the two ends. CDR3 size: 12 residues. The germline CDR1 and CDR2 sequences are DFQATT and SNEGSKA (reference sequence). Here the CDR3 DNA reads TGCAGTGCTAGAGATCAGGGTTGGGGCTACACCTTC. As protein: CSARDQGWGYTF.

There are many counts of this clonotype. This rearrangement joins TRBV27 to TRBJ1-1; possibly TRBD1 for D (5 bases). The CDR3 contains 14 residues. CDR1 is MNHEY and CDR2 is SMNVEV in the germline V gene (reference sequence). Between the trimmed V and J ends, which lost 0 bases and 10 bases, there was a span of 15 bases. CDR3 bases: TGTGCCAGCAGTTTATCGTCAGGGTTGGGTAGAGCTTTCTTT. It specifies CASSLSSGLGRAFF.

This clonotype appeared a few times. The J gene is TRBJ1-3, the V gene TRBV27; D not certain. Germline-derived CDR1 and CDR2 are MNHEY and SMNVEV (reference sequence). The CDR3 has 15 amino acids. Trimming shortened V by 0 bases and J by 0 bases, and 6 bases separated the two germline ends. This chain's CDR3 is CASSLSWGSGNTIYF. The CDR3, as DNA: TGTGCCAGCAGTTTATCGTGGGGCTCTGGAAACACCATATATTTT.

This clonotype was observed many times. This chain links TRBV9 with TRBJ2-7; TRBD2 is a possible D gene (6 bases). V lost 0 bases to trimming and J lost 0 bases, with 13 bases between them. This CDR3 spans 16 amino acids. CDR1 and CDR2 (germline): SGDLS, YYNGEE. The CDR3 DNA reads as TGTGCCAGCAGCGTAGGAGGAGGGGTGAGCTCCTACGAGCAGTACTTC. Translation gives CASSVGGGVSSYEQYF.

This clonotype was observed many times. The J gene is TRBJ1-6, the V gene TRBV9; D is unresolved. The V end lost 0 bases, the J end lost 8 bases, and 6 bases lay between the germline ends. Germline V gene lookup returns CDR1 SGDLS and CDR2 YYNGEE. The CDR3 extends over 13 amino acids. CDR3 coding DNA: TGTGCCAGCAGCGTAGGTCGGGATTCACCCCTCCACTTT. Protein product: CASSVGRDSPLHF.

This clonotype appeared many times. The chain is built from TRBV20-1 and TRBJ2-1; tentatively, D is TRBD2 (6 bases). V was pared by 2 bases and J by 2 bases, with 10 bases between. CDR3 length equals 14 residues. Germline values: CDR1 DFQATT, CDR2 SNEGSKA (reference sequence). The chain's CDR3 is CSARTGVTYNEQFF. CDR3 DNA: TGCAGTGCTAGAACGGGGGTTACCTACAATGAGCAGTTCTTC.

In this sample, this clonotype turned up many times. The gene calls are TRBV27 and TRBJ1-5; 11 nucleotides match TRBD1. V was clipped by 0 bases and J by 5 bases; unmatched bases: 3. Germline V gene sequence: CDR1 MNHEY, CDR2 SMNVEV (reference sequence). CDR3 length: 16 amino acids. CDR3 DNA sequence: TGTGCCAGCAGTTTATCTCGGACAGGGGGCGATCAGCCCCAGCATTTT. This gives the protein CASSLSRTGGDQPQHF.

This clonotype was detected ten times or more. This sequence joins TRBV7-9 and TRBJ2-3, with D perhaps matching TRBD1 (6 bases). Per germline, CDR1 SEHNR and CDR2 FQNEAQ (reference sequence). This CDR3 spans 12 amino acids. V lost 5 bases and J lost 4, with 7 bases in between. CDR3 sequence: CASSRTADTQYF. CDR3 DNA: TGTGCCAGCAGCCGGACAGCAGATACGCAGTATTTT.

This CDR3 is CASSLAAAGELFF. For the CDR3, the DNA is TGCGCCAGCAGCTTGGCCGCAGCCGGGGAGCTGTTTTTT. V is TRBV5-1 and J is TRBJ2-2; D not resolved. Trimming pared 0 bases from V and 6 bases from J, leaving 6 bases between. Germline CDR1 is SGHRS and CDR2 is YFSETQ. The CDR3 spans 13 residues. Filled out from reference TRBV5-1 and TRBJ2-2, the complete variable domain reads KAGVTQTPRYLIKTRGQQVTLSCSPISGHRSVSWYQQTPGQGLQFLFEYFSETQRNKGNFPGRFSGRQFSNSRSEMNVSTLELGDSALYLCASSLAAAGELFFGEGSRLTVL.

This clonotype has ten or more counts. The chain carries TRBV9 and TRBJ2-7, with D perhaps TRBD1 (6 bases). Between the trimmed V and J ends, which lost 0 bases and 2 bases, there was a span of 12 bases. Germline CDR1 SGDLS, CDR2 YYNGEE. The length of the CDR3 is 15 residues. In DNA, the CDR3 is TGTGCCAGCAGCGTAGAGACAGGCCCGCCCTACGAGCAGTACTTC. This codes for CASSVETGPPYEQYF.

This rearrangement joins TRBV6-1 to TRBJ2-1; 11 bases match TRBD1. Germline CDR1 MNHNS, CDR2 SASEGT. There are 14 residues in the CDR3. Losses at the gene ends were 4 bases for V and 10 bases for J; bases not matched to a gene: 6. In DNA, the CDR3 is TGTGCCAGCAGTGTGGGACAGGGGGTATACGAGCAGTTCTTC. This codes for CASSVGQGVYEQFF.

This chain connects TRBV19 to TRBJ2-1; D gene uncertain. Germline V gene lookup returns CDR1 LNHDA and CDR2 SQIVND (reference sequence). This CDR3 comprises 14 residues. V lost 7 bases and J 5 bases, leaving 15 bases between the germline ends. The CDR3 DNA reads TGTGCCAGTAAACTTACCCTTTTAAACAATGAGCAGTTCTTC. Its translation is CASKLTLLNNEQFF.

Ten or more counts support this clonotype. This chain joins TRBV11-1 and TRBJ1-1; 7 bases are a match to TRBD1. This CDR3 contains 14 residues. Germline CDR1 and CDR2: SGHAT and FQDESV (reference sequence). Trimming took 8 bases from V and 6 from J; bases not matched to a gene: 12. Here the CDR3 reads CASLDPGTAAEAFF. As DNA, the CDR3 is TGTGCCAGCCTCGATCCCGGGACAGCCGCTGAAGCTTTCTTT.

Turning to this clonotype: A much more abundant neighbour one base away suggests this may be a read error. V is TRBV7-2 and J is TRBJ2-6, with 12 bases aligning to TRBD2. The CDR3 loop spans 21 amino acids. Germline values: CDR1 SGHTA, CDR2 FQGNSA. Trimming took 5 bases from V and 3 from J; bases not matched to a gene: 17. As DNA, the CDR3 is TGTGCCAGCAGCCCCCTCAGGAGGGCTAGCGGGAGGGAGAGTGGGGCCAACGTCCTGACTTTC. This sequence encodes CASSPLRRASGRESGANVLTF.